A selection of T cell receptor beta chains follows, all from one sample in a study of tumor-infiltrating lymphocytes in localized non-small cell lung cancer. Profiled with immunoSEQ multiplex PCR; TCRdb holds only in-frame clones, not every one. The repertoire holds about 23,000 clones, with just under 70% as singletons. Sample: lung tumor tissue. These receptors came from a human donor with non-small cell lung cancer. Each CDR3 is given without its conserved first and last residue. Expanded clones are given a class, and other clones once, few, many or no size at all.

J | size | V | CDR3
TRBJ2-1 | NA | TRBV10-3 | AISESIVGPSSYNEQF
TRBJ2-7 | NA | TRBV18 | ASSQGAMTYEQY
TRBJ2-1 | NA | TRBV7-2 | ASSSLAGGPDEQF
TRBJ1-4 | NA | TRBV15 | ATSRDRGREKLF
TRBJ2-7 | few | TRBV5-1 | ASSLGPAHEQY
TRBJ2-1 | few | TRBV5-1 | ASSLGLAGAEQF
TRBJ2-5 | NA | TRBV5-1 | ASSSGMGQETQY
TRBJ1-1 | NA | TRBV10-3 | AISESKMNTEAF
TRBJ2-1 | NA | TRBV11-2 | ASSFSGSAYNEQF
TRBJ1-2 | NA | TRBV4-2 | ASSPLVGGQVTTNYGYT
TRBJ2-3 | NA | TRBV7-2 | ASSEDTDTQY
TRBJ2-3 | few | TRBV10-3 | AIGGSGTRTDTQY
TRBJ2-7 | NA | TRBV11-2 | ASGRDRTSSYEQY
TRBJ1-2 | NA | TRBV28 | ASSSSGTGGYGYT
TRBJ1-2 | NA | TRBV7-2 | ASSLDRGYGYT
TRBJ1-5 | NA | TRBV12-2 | ASRLARRGGNQPQH
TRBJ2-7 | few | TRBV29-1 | SVKSSGNLYEQY
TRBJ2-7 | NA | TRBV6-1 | ASSTPSGAYEQY
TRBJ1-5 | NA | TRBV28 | ASSTTGRVSNQPQH
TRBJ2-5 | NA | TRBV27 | ASSLGWSGSQETQY
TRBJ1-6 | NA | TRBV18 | ASSPTRYNSPLH
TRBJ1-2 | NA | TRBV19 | ASRSGRYDSFYGYT
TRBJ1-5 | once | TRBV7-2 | ASSLGVNQPQH
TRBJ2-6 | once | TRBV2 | ASSAGTGSGANVLT
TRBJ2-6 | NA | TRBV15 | ATSREGALTGANVLT
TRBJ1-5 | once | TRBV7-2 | ASSIRGNQPQH
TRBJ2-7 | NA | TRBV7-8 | ASGLAGFPYEQY
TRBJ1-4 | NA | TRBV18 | ASSPPGHGLRKLF
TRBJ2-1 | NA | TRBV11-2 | ASSLEATAREQF
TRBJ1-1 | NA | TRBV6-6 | ASRAGQGKNTEAF
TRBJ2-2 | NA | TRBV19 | ASRPDSYTGELF
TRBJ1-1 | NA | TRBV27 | ASSSQGRTEAF
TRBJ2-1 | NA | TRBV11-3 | ASSPTSGYNEQF
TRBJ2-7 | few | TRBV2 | ASSGLAGGAYEQY
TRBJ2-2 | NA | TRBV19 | ASSTSGRTSGELF
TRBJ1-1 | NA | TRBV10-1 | ASSGQGRTEAF
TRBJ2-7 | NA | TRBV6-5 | ASSSTSGTALGEQY
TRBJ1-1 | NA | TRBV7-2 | ASSLGQGGAAF
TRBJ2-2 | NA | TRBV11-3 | ASSLASNRELF
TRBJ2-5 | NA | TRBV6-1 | ASRMDRGWETQY
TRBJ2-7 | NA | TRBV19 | ATRPGTGAYEQY
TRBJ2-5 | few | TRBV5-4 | ASSLAGIGETQY
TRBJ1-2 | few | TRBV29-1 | SVTVGGYGYT
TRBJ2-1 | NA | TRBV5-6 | ASSPAGRTEQF
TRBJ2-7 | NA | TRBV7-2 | ASSLGVEQY
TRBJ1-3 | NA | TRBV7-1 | ASSSREGHDTIY
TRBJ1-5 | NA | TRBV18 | ASSPQGNQPQH
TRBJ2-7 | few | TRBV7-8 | ASSLTGVPPVREQY
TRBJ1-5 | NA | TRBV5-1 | ASSLTGGNQPQH